A single sample is the source of the 17 T cell receptor beta chains below, sequenced in a study of shared clonotypes between healthy human individuals. CD45RO negativity and positive selection for CCR7 defined naive CD8 cells, a population that excluded terminally differentiated effector memory CD45RA+ cells. Data came from immunoSEQ multiplex PCR; TCRdb stores just in-frame clones and leaves some out. The sample carries around 2,000,000 clones, about 93% recorded once. Sequenced sample: naive CD8+ T cells from PBMCs. The receptors come from a young man in good health. Some clones in this sample may be carry-over from other donors' samples.

V and J are TRBV13 and TRBJ2-5; 12 bases are shared with TRBD2. The germline gives CDR1 PRHDT, CDR2 FYEKMQ (reference sequence). The CDR3 has 15 residues. V shed 1 base, J shed 5 bases, and the junction held 2 bases outside the gene matches. As DNA, the CDR3 is TGTGCCAGCAGCTTAGTAACTAGCGGGAGGGAGACCCAGTACTTC. Protein product: CASSLVTSGRETQYF.

This clone was seen once. Within the sample, other DNA sequences also encode this same CDR3. V is TRBV7-9 and J is TRBJ2-7, with unresolved D. Trimming left V 5 bases short and J 4 bases short, with 12 bases between. Per the germline V gene, CDR1 is SEHNR and CDR2 is FQNEAQ (reference sequence). The CDR3 contains 13 residues. The CDR3 DNA reads TGTGCCAGCAGCCCCAGAACCGCATACGAGCAGTACTTC. Protein: CASSPRTAYEQYF.

This chain joins TRBV11-2 and TRBJ2-6; D is ambiguous. Germline CDR1 reads SGHAT; CDR2 reads FQNNGV. This CDR3 has 16 amino acids. The V end was cut by 5 bases, the J end by 1 base, with 12 bases between. In DNA, the CDR3 is TGTGCCAGCAGCCCCCAGCCCGGGTCTGGGGCCAACGTCCTGACTTTC. Encoded protein: CASSPQPGSGANVLTF.

V is TRBV18 and J is TRBJ1-1, with D tentatively TRBD1 (6 bases). Germline V gene sequence: CDR1 KGHSH, CDR2 LQKENI. V was shortened by 0 bases and J by 4 bases, with 15 bases between the two germline ends. This CDR3 contains 16 residues. The CDR3 bases are TGTGCCAGCTCACCACCGGGGGGGCTGGGTATCACTGAAGCTTTCTTT. Translation: CASSPPGGLGITEAFF.

The chain is built from TRBV5-8 and TRBJ2-3; 12 bases match TRBD2. Per the germline V gene, CDR1 is SGHTS and CDR2 is YDEGEE. The CDR3 spans 18 residues. V lost 4 bases and J lost 0; bases outside the gene matches: 9. The CDR3 loop is CASSPGLAGPPSTDTQYF. The CDR3 bases are TGTGCCAGCAGCCCCGGACTAGCGGGACCACCTAGCACAGATACGCAGTATTTT.

This clone occurred once. The rearrangement links TRBV2 to TRBJ2-7; 10 positions agree with TRBD1. Per germline, CDR1 SNHLY and CDR2 FYNNEI. V trimming: 8 bases; J trimming: 5 bases; junction bases outside the gene matches: 9. The CDR3 contains 14 residues. The CDR3 DNA follows: TGTGCCAGCTTGGACAGGGGGTCCCCCAACGAGCAGTACTTC. Encoded protein: CASLDRGSPNEQYF. The entire variable domain, with the rest obtained from reference TRBV2 and TRBJ2-7, is as follows: EPEVTQTPSHQVTQMGQEVILRCVPISNHLYFYWYRQILGQKVEFLVSFYNNEISEKSEIFDDQFSVERPDGSNFTLKIRSTKLEDSAMYFCASLDRGSPNEQYFGPGTRLTVT.

About this clone: The same CDR3 is also encoded by other DNA sequences in this sample. The CDR3 spells CASSLEDEQYF. CDR3 DNA: TGCGCCAGCAGCTTGGAAGACGAGCAGTACTTC. The chain links TRBV5-1 to TRBJ2-7; D uncertain. There are 11 residues in the CDR3. Trimming left V 0 bases short and J 5 bases short, with 3 bases between. Germline lookup yields CDR1 SGHRS and CDR2 YFSETQ. The variable domain in full, completed from reference TRBV5-1 and TRBJ2-7, reads KAGVTQTPRYLIKTRGQQVTLSCSPISGHRSVSWYQQTPGQGLQFLFEYFSETQRNKGNFPGRFSGRQFSNSRSEMNVSTLELGDSALYLCASSLEDEQYFGPGTRLTVT.

The J gene is TRBJ2-1, the V gene TRBV18; 9 bases agree with TRBD2. J was trimmed by 8 bases and V by 2 bases; bases with no gene match: 19. The CDR3 has 19 amino acids. From germline, CDR1 is KGHSH and CDR2 LQKENI. CDR3: CASSPTGFRLADRLHEQFF. The CDR3 nucleotides read TGTGCCAGCTCACCAACGGGTTTTCGACTAGCGGACCGACTGCATGAGCAGTTCTTC.

The J gene is TRBJ2-1, the V gene TRBV7-6; no clear D gene. Trimming shortened V by 10 bases and J by 7 bases, and 11 bases separated the two germline ends. Germline V gene data show CDR1 as SGHVS and CDR2 as FNYEAQ. This CDR3 spans 11 amino acids. CDR3 sequence (DNA): TGTGCCACCCGCATCGGGAATGAGCAGTTCTTC. It encodes CATRIGNEQFF.

The V gene is TRBV4-3, the J gene TRBJ2-7; no clear D. Trimming cost V 4 bases and J 0 bases, with 13 bases left between them. Germline-derived CDR1 and CDR2 are LGHNA and YSLEER. CDR3 length equals 15 residues. The CDR3 loop is CASSPHRASSYEQYF. The DNA for the CDR3 is TGCGCCAGCAGCCCGCATAGGGCCAGCTCCTACGAGCAGTACTTC.

J is TRBJ2-7 and V is TRBV2, with TRBD1 as a possible D gene (6 bases). Germline CDR1 and CDR2: SNHLY and FYNNEI. The CDR3 is 16 amino acids. Trimming pared 4 bases from V and 3 bases from J, leaving 19 bases between. CDR3 nucleotides: TGTGCCAGCAGTGGGACAGCTCCTGAAGGGTTCTACGAGCAGTACTTC. Its translation: CASSGTAPEGFYEQYF.

The chain employs TRBV2 and TRBJ2-1; D perhaps matches TRBD2 (5 bases). The V end was cut by 2 bases, the J end by 0 bases, with 17 bases between. CDR1 is SNHLY and CDR2 is FYNNEI in the germline V gene. CDR3 length equals 18 residues. In DNA, the CDR3 is TGTGCCAGCAGTGAAAACCTACTAGGCCGAACCTCCTACAATGAGCAGTTCTTC. This codes for CASSENLLGRTSYNEQFF.

The CDR3 DNA sequence: TGTGCCAGCAGTTTATTTTACGGGAAACATCAGCCCCAGCATTTT. Its protein product is CASSLFYGKHQPQHF. This chain links TRBV27 with TRBJ1-5; D unclear. CDR3 size: 15 residues. V was cut by 1 base and J by 5 bases, with 12 bases left in between. From germline, CDR1 is MNHEY and CDR2 SMNVEV (reference sequence).

The rearrangement uses TRBV19 and TRBJ2-1; D call uncertain. The CDR3 sequence is 15 residues long. The germline V gene has CDR1 LNHDA and CDR2 SQIVND (reference sequence). V gave up 4 bases and J gave up 2 bases, with 12 bases separating them. The CDR3 nucleotides are TGTGCCAGTAGTACGGCAACTTCAACCTACAATGAGCAGTTCTTC. This translates into CASSTATSTYNEQFF.

The chain has TRBV6-1 and TRBJ2-7, with D possibly TRBD1 on 6 matching bases. Germline lookup yields CDR1 MNHNS and CDR2 SASEGT. With 2 bases removed from V and 3 bases from J, the gap between germline ends came to 17 bases. CDR3 length: 16 residues. For the CDR3, the DNA is TGTGCCAGCAGTGAATTAAGAACAGGGCCCCTCTACGAGCAGTACTTC. Its protein is CASSELRTGPLYEQYF.

The CDR3 spells CASSFEEQFF. DNA for the CDR3: TGTGCCAGCAGTTTCGAAGAGCAGTTCTTC. The V gene is TRBV28, the J gene TRBJ2-1; no firm D call. CDR1 and CDR2 (germline): MDHEN, SYDVKM. Trimming took off 3 bases at V and 10 bases at J, with 4 bases between the two ends. This CDR3 contains 10 residues.

V gene TRBV2 combines with J gene TRBJ2-7, with 16 positions matching TRBD2. Germline CDR1 SNHLY, CDR2 FYNNEI. V was clipped by 8 bases and J by 0 bases; unmatched bases: 10. This CDR3 region has 18 residues. The DNA of the CDR3 is TGTGCCAGCGACCAGGGACTAGCGGGAGGGCCGAGCTCCTACGAGCAGTACTTC. This encodes CASDQGLAGGPSSYEQYF.